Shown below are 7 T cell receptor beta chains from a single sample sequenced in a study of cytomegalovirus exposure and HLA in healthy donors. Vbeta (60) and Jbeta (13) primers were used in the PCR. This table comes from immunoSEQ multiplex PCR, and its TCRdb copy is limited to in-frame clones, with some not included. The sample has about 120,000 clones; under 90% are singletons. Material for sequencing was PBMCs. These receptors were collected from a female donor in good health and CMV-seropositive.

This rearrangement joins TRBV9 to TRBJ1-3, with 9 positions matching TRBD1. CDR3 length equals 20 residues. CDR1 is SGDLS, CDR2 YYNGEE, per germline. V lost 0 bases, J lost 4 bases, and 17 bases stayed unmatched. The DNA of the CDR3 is TGTGCCAGCAGCGTAGGAGGAGGGACAGGGAGCCCCTCTGGAGGAAACACCATATATTTT. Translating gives CASSVGGGTGSPSGGNTIYF.

The CDR3 reads CASSSALAVQETQYF. Written as DNA, the CDR3 is TGTGCCAGCAGCTCGGCGCTAGCGGTACAAGAGACCCAGTACTTC. The genes are TRBV5-4 and TRBJ2-5; TRBD2 aligns across 7 bases. Germline assignment: CDR1 SGHNT and CDR2 YYREEE (reference sequence). The J segment lost 2 bases and the V segment lost 3 bases, leaving 7 bases of the junction unmatched. The CDR3 is 15 amino acids.

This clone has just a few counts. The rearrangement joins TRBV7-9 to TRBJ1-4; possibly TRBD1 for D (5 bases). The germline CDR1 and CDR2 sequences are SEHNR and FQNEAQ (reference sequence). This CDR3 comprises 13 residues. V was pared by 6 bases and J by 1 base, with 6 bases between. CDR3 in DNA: TGTGCCAGCAGTAGGGGAACTAATGAAAAACTGTTTTTT. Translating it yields CASSRGTNEKLFF. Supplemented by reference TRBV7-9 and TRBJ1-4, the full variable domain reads DTGVSQNPRHKITKRGQNVTFRCDPISEHNRLYWYRQTLGQGPEFLTYFQNEAQLEKSRLLSDRFSAERPKGSFSTLEIQRTEQGDSAMYLCASSRGTNEKLFFGSGTQLSVL.

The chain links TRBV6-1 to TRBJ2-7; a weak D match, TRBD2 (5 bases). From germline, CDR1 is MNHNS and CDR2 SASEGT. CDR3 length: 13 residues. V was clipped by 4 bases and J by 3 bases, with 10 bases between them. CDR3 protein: CASSAQRGYEQYF. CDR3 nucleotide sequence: TGTGCCAGCAGTGCCCAACGGGGCTACGAGCAGTACTTC.

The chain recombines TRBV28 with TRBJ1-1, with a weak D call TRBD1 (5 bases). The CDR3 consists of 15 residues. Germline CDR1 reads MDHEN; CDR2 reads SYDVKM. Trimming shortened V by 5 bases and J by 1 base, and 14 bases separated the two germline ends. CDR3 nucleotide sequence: TGTGCCAGCAGTATAATTACAGGACGGAACACTGAAGCTTTCTTT. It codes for CASSIITGRNTEAFF.

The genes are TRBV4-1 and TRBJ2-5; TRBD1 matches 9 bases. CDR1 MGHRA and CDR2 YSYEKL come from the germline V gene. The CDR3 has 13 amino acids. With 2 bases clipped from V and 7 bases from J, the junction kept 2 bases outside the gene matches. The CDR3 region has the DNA TGCGCCAGCAGCCAAAACAGGGGGCTGACCCAGTACTTC. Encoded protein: CASSQNRGLTQYF.

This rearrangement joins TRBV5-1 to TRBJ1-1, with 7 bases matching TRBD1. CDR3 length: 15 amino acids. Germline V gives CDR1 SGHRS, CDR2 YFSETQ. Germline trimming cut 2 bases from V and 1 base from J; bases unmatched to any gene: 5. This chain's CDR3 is CASSFGQAKNTEAFF. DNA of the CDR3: TGCGCCAGCAGCTTCGGACAGGCGAAGAACACTGAAGCTTTCTTT.